These T cell receptor beta chains were read from a single sample in a study of CD8 T cells in Susac syndrome. TCRdb reprocessed the immunoSEQ multiplex PCR reads via MiXCR and lists one record per CDR3 protein. The profile shows about 85,000 distinct CDR3 sequences, around 95% of them singletons. Sequenced input: CD8+ T cells from PBMCs. The receptors stem from a human donor with Susac syndrome. The CDR3 runs from the conserved cysteine through the conserved F or W. The order of the fields is CDR3 length, V gene, D gene, clone size, J gene, CDR3 protein, CDR3 DNA. D genes are given only for firm matches. Clone size is stated in some rows and not others, as once, few, many or a class when expanded.

CDR3 length: 16; V gene: TRBV20-1; D gene: TRBD2; clone size: once; J gene: TRBJ2-3; CDR3 protein: CSALPGLAGGTDTQYF; CDR3 DNA: TGCAGTGCGTTACCGGGACTAGCGGGAGGAACAGATACGCAGTATTTT
CDR3 length: 11; V gene: TRBV12-3/TRBV12-4; D gene: TRBD2; clone size: .; J gene: TRBJ2-1; CDR3 protein: CASSFGREPFF; CDR3 DNA: TGTGCCAGCAGTTTTGGGCGGGAGCCGTTCTTC
CDR3 length: 13; V gene: TRBV20-1; D gene: .; clone size: .; J gene: TRBJ2-7; CDR3 protein: CSARGGSIPEQYF; CDR3 DNA: TGCAGTGCAAGAGGAGGGAGCATTCCCGAGCAGTACTTC
CDR3 length: 14; V gene: TRBV30; D gene: TRBD2; clone size: .; J gene: TRBJ2-1; CDR3 protein: CAWSFAGAGNEQFF; CDR3 DNA: TGTGCCTGGAGCTTCGCGGGAGCAGGCAATGAGCAGTTCTTC
CDR3 length: 15; V gene: TRBV4-1; D gene: .; clone size: .; J gene: TRBJ1-5; CDR3 protein: CASSRDSDGYQPQHF; CDR3 DNA: TGCGCCAGCAGCCGGGATTCGGACGGATATCAGCCCCAGCATTTT
CDR3 length: 15; V gene: TRBV19; D gene: TRBD2; clone size: .; J gene: TRBJ2-1; CDR3 protein: CASSWGAGWADEQFF; CDR3 DNA: TGTGCCAGTAGTTGGGGAGCGGGGTGGGCCGATGAGCAGTTCTTC
CDR3 length: 14; V gene: TRBV29-1; D gene: TRBD1; clone size: .; J gene: TRBJ2-3; CDR3 protein: CSVGGTGRADTQYF; CDR3 DNA: TGCAGCGTGGGGGGGACAGGGAGGGCAGATACGCAGTATTTT
CDR3 length: 14; V gene: TRBV20-1; D gene: TRBD2; clone size: .; J gene: TRBJ2-5; CDR3 protein: CSASHERTSKTQYF; CDR3 DNA: TGCAGTGCTAGTCATGAGAGGACTAGCAAGACCCAGTACTTC
CDR3 length: 14; V gene: TRBV6-2/TRBV6-3; D gene: .; clone size: .; J gene: TRBJ1-5; CDR3 protein: CASCHSRNDQPQHF; CDR3 DNA: TGTGCCAGCTGTCACTCCAGGAACGATCAGCCCCAGCATTTT
CDR3 length: 14; V gene: TRBV20-1; D gene: .; clone size: .; J gene: TRBJ2-7; CDR3 protein: CSARVQGIQYEQYF; CDR3 DNA: TGCAGTGCTAGAGTCCAGGGAATTCAGTACGAGCAGTACTTC